One sample yielded the 32 T cell receptor beta chains listed below, sequenced in a study of blood T cell repertoires in COVID-19. Data came from immunoSEQ multiplex PCR; TCRdb stores just in-frame clones and leaves some out. Altogether about 300,000 clones are present, approximately 88% being singletons, with the ten largest covering 5.2%. Input material: PBMCs or T cells enriched from blood (not recorded which). These receptors came from a man aged 55 to 70 who had recovered from COVID-19.

The V call is TRBV28, the J call TRBJ2-1, with 9 bases identical to TRBD2. This CDR3 is built from 15 residues. V lost 5 bases to trimming and J lost 8 bases; unmatched junction nucleotides: 10. Germline CDR1 MDHEN, CDR2 SYDVKM. CDR3 region: CASSPESGRFYEQFF. The CDR3 DNA reads TGTGCCAGCAGTCCCGAAAGCGGGAGGTTCTATGAGCAGTTCTTC. Together with reference TRBV28 and TRBJ2-1, the CDR3 gives the full variable domain: DVKVTQSSRYLVKRTGEKVFLECVQDMDHENMFWYRQDPGLGLRLIYFSYDVKMKEKGDIPEGYSVSREKKERFSLILESASTNQTSMYLCASSPESGRFYEQFFGPGTRLTVL.

The chain couples TRBV7-3 to TRBJ1-2; tentatively, D is TRBD1 (6 bases). Trimming pared 8 bases from V and 2 bases from J, leaving 12 bases between. Germline values: CDR1 SGHTA, CDR2 FQGTGA. The CDR3 has 13 amino acids. Here the CDR3 reads CASARDRNYGYTF. The CDR3 bases are TGTGCCAGCGCCCGAGACAGGAACTATGGCTACACCTTC. Drawing the rest from reference TRBV7-3 and TRBJ1-2, the complete variable domain is GAGVSQTPSNKVTEKGKYVELRCDPISGHTALYWYRQSLGQGPEFLIYFQGTGAADDSGLPNDRFFAVRPEGSVSTLKIQRTERGDSAVYLCASARDRNYGYTFGSGTRLTVV.

This chain uses TRBV28 with TRBJ2-7; perhaps TRBD2 as D (6 bases). Germline V CDR1 and CDR2: MDHEN, SYDVKM. V lost 3 bases, J lost 3 bases, and 15 bases lay in between. The CDR3 totals 15 residues. CDR3 DNA sequence: TGTGCCAGCAGTTTGGGACCCGCGGGGAGCTACGAGCAGTACTTC. This translates into CASSLGPAGSYEQYF.

This sequence joins TRBV12-2 and TRBJ1-4; the table names TRBD1, a call not compared with the DNA. TRBV12-2 is described as a pseudogene. This CDR3 is built from 13 residues. The CDR3: CASRSDRRASLFF. CDR3 DNA: TGTGCAAGTCGGTCGGACAGGAGGGCTTCACTGTTTTTT.

The chain employs TRBV6-5 and TRBJ2-3; D gene unclear. CDR3 length equals 13 residues. Between the trimmed V and J ends, which lost 8 bases and 9 bases, there was a span of 18 bases. Germline CDR1 is MNHEY and CDR2 is SVGAGI. CDR3 amino acids: CASRRSSDGTQYF. Here the CDR3 DNA reads TGTGCCAGCCGACGGAGTTCAGATGGCACGCAGTATTTT.

The rearrangement joins TRBV19 to TRBJ1-1, with D possibly matching TRBD1 (6 bases). The CDR3 totals 14 residues. Per the germline V gene, CDR1 is LNHDA and CDR2 is SQIVND (reference sequence). Trimming shortened V by 8 bases and J by 1 base, and 14 bases separated the two germline ends. The CDR3 nucleotides are TGTGCCAGTCGGACAGCTCCCGGGAACACTGAAGCTTTCTTT. Protein: CASRTAPGNTEAFF. The variable domain in full, completed from reference TRBV19 and TRBJ1-1, reads DGGITQSPKYLFRKEGQNVTLSCEQNLNHDAMYWYRQDPGQGLRLIYYSQIVNDFQKGDIAEGYSVSREKKESFPLTVTSAQKNPTAFYLCASRTAPGNTEAFFGQGTRLTVV.

The chain links TRBV7-3 to TRBJ2-3, with 8 bases matching TRBD2. Germline CDR1 SGHTA, CDR2 FQGTGA. With V trimmed by 5 bases and J by 6 bases, 4 bases remained unmatched. The CDR3 has 13 residues. The CDR3 DNA follows: TGTGCCAGCAGCCCGGGGGGGAGTGATACGCAGTATTTT. Its translation: CASSPGGSDTQYF.

This chain joins TRBV6-5 and TRBJ1-5; a weak D match, TRBD1 (6 bases). This CDR3 contains 15 residues. Germline values: CDR1 MNHEY, CDR2 SVGAGI. The V end was cut by 7 bases, the J end by 3 bases, with 16 bases between. The CDR3 DNA is TGTGCCAGCACCTACATAGGGGGAAACAATCAGCCCCAGCATTTT. Its translation: CASTYIGGNNQPQHF.

CDR3 in amino acids: CASSLTSGITDEQFF. CDR3 bases: TGTGCCAGCAGCCTTACTAGCGGGATTACCGATGAGCAGTTCTTC. V gene TRBV4-2 combines with J gene TRBJ2-1; the match to TRBD2 covers 10 bases. The CDR3 length is 15 residues. CDR1 and CDR2 (germline): LGHNA, YNFKEQ. V lost 4 bases and J lost 8; bases outside the gene matches: 8.

This chain connects TRBV19 to TRBJ1-5; possibly TRBD1 for D (6 bases). Germline V gene sequence: CDR1 LNHDA, CDR2 SQIVND (reference sequence). CDR3 length: 16 residues. The V and J ends lost 0 bases and 4 bases respectively, with 13 bases between them. CDR3 protein: CASSIDLSGENQPQHF. Here the CDR3 DNA reads TGTGCCAGTAGTATAGATTTGTCAGGGGAGAATCAGCCCCAGCATTTT.

In this sample, this clone turned up once. CDR3 in DNA: TGTGCCAGCTCACCGGGGGTCAATGAGCAGTTCTTC. Translation: CASSPGVNEQFF. The chain uses TRBV6-6 and TRBJ2-1, with a tentative D call TRBD2 (6 bases). The germline gives CDR1 MNHNY, CDR2 SVGAGI (reference sequence). The CDR3 length is 12 residues. V lost 8 bases to trimming and J lost 6 bases, with 11 bases between them.

This chain connects TRBV27 to TRBJ2-3; a possible D gene is TRBD1 (6 bases). Germline loops: CDR1 MNHEY, CDR2 SMNVEV (reference sequence). The CDR3 covers 16 residues. Trimming cost V 0 bases and J 1 base, with 11 bases left between them. The DNA of the CDR3 is TGTGCCAGCAGTTTATCAGGGGGATGGGGCACAGATACGCAGTATTTT. Protein: CASSLSGGWGTDTQYF.

V gene TRBV2 combines with J gene TRBJ1-1, with 9 bases matching TRBD1. Germline V gives CDR1 SNHLY, CDR2 FYNNEI. This CDR3 region has 15 residues. Trimming at V came to 5 bases and at J to 1 base, leaving 5 bases not matched to a gene. The CDR3 DNA sequence: TGTGCCAGCAGTCCACAGGGGGCGCGGAACACTGAAGCTTTCTTT. The encoded protein is CASSPQGARNTEAFF.

This rearrangement joins TRBV9 to TRBJ2-3; TRBD2 matches 13 bases. The CDR3 runs to 20 residues. Germline CDR1 reads SGDLS; CDR2 reads YYNGEE. V gave up 4 bases and J gave up 0 bases; unmatched junction bases: 14. CDR3 sequence (DNA): TGTGCCAGCAGCCCCCCCCCGTTATTACTAGCGGGAGGGAGCACAGATACGCAGTATTTT. This sequence encodes CASSPPPLLLAGGSTDTQYF.

DNA of the CDR3: TGTGCCAGCAGCAAATACCGGCAGGGCAAAGTCTTAGGCACCGGGGAGCTGTTTTTT. Translated: CASSKYRQGKVLGTGELFF. The chain combines TRBV21-1 with TRBJ2-2; the table assigns TRBD1, which was not confirmed against the DNA. TRBV21-1 is designated a pseudogene. This CDR3 is 19 amino acids long.

The chain links TRBV6-1 to TRBJ2-2; TRBD1 agrees at 9 bases. Germline lookup yields CDR1 MNHNS and CDR2 SASEGT. This CDR3 is built from 16 residues. After removal of 4 bases from V and 8 bases from J, the junction contained 11 bases not matched to a gene. The CDR3 DNA reads TGTGCCAGCAGTGGGGGGGACAGGGTTTATTCTGGGGAGCTGTTTTTT. It specifies CASSGGDRVYSGELFF.

The chain recombines TRBV25-1 with TRBJ2-7; 10 bases agree with TRBD1. In germline, CDR1 is MGHDK, CDR2 SYGVNS. The CDR3 contains 13 residues. With V trimmed by 7 bases and J by 6 bases, 6 bases remained unmatched. This CDR3 reads CASIRDRGGEQYF. The CDR3 DNA is TGTGCCAGCATCCGGGACAGGGGCGGCGAGCAGTACTTC.

The chain couples TRBV12-3 or TRBV12-4 to TRBJ1-1; TRBD1 aligns across 8 bases. The CDR3 is 12 residues long. V trimming: 3 bases; J trimming: 11 bases; junction bases outside the gene matches: 5. Here the CDR3 reads CASSLNRGTAFF. In DNA, the CDR3 is TGTGCCAGCAGTTTGAACAGGGGGACGGCTTTCTTT.

J is TRBJ1-2 and V is TRBV27; 8 bases are shared with TRBD1. The CDR3 totals 16 residues. Germline CDR1 is MNHEY and CDR2 is SMNVEV (reference sequence). Trimming cost V 5 bases and J 8 bases; bases outside gene matches: 16. The CDR3 sequence: CASSPLTQGAHRGYTF. CDR3 sequence (DNA): TGTGCCAGCAGTCCCCTAACCCAGGGGGCGCATCGGGGCTACACCTTC.

This sequence joins TRBV4-1 and TRBJ2-1; 9 bases agree with TRBD2. J was trimmed by 2 bases and V by 2 bases; bases with no gene match: 1. The CDR3 is made up of 15 amino acids. The V gene's germline CDR1 is MGHRA and CDR2 YSYEKL. The CDR3 DNA sequence: TGCGCCAGCAGCCAAATAGCGGGGGCCTACAATGAGCAGTTCTTC. It is translated as CASSQIAGAYNEQFF.

In its sample, this clone was seen a few times. The chain uses TRBV3-1 (or the pseudogene TRBV3-2) and TRBJ2-5; 10 bases align to TRBD1. CDR3 size: 16 residues. CDR1 is LGHDT and CDR2 is YNNKEL in the germline V gene (reference sequence). J lost 2 bases, V lost 1 base, and 4 bases had no gene match. The CDR3, as DNA: TGTGCCAGCAGCCAAGTAAGGACAGGGGGACAAGAGACCCAGTACTTC. Translation: CASSQVRTGGQETQYF.

The V and J genes are TRBV6-2 or TRBV6-3 and TRBJ2-5; 7 positions match TRBD1. The trim removed 3 bases at V and 6 bases at J, leaving 7 bases unmatched. Germline assignment: CDR1 MNHEY and CDR2 SVGEGT. The CDR3 extends over 14 amino acids. CDR3 amino acids: CASSYGQAKKTQYF. CDR3 nucleotide sequence: TGTGCCAGCAGTTATGGACAGGCCAAGAAGACCCAGTACTTC.

The chain carries TRBV2 and TRBJ2-1, with D possibly being TRBD1 (6 bases). The CDR3 has 17 residues. With 2 bases removed from V and 5 bases from J, the gap between germline ends came to 19 bases. Germline CDR1 SNHLY, CDR2 FYNNEI. The CDR3 DNA reads as TGTGCCAGCAGTGAACCCTCCGCAGGGGTTCACAACAATGAGCAGTTCTTC. Protein sequence: CASSEPSAGVHNNEQFF.

The rearrangement links TRBV3-1 (or the pseudogene TRBV3-2) to TRBJ2-7; TRBD2 matches at 10 bases. Per the germline V gene, CDR1 is LGHDT and CDR2 is YNNKEL (reference sequence). The CDR3 runs 15 residues. The V and J ends lost 6 bases and 4 bases, in that order; junction bases with no gene match: 9. The CDR3 protein is CASRQRTSGGYEQYF. For the CDR3, the DNA is TGTGCCAGCAGGCAACGGACTAGCGGAGGGTACGAGCAGTACTTC.

J is TRBJ2-7 and V is TRBV6-6; 10 bases map to TRBD2. The V gene end was trimmed by 8 bases and the J gene end by 1 base; junction bases not matched to a gene: 11. Germline CDR1 MNHNY, CDR2 SVGAGI (reference sequence). The CDR3 loop spans 16 amino acids. Here the CDR3 DNA reads TGTGCCAGCGGTAGTAGGACTAGCGGAACTTCCTACGAGCAGTACTTC. Translated: CASGSRTSGTSYEQYF.

V usage is TRBV9 and J usage is TRBJ2-1; TRBD1 matches 9 bases. Trimming cost V 4 bases and J 8 bases; bases outside gene matches: 10. Germline loops: CDR1 SGDLS, CDR2 YYNGEE. This CDR3 contains 15 residues. CDR3 DNA: TGTGCCAGCAGCCAGCCGGGACAGGGAATCTATGAGCAGTTCTTC. Translated: CASSQPGQGIYEQFF.

The chain is built from TRBV28 and TRBJ2-1, with 11 bases matching TRBD2. Germline CDR1 reads MDHEN; CDR2 reads SYDVKM. The ends lost 3 bases at V and 10 bases at J; junction bases unmatched: 8. This CDR3 comprises 15 residues. CDR3 nucleotides: TGTGCCAGCAGTTTCCATAGCGGGAGGGCCGGGGAGCAGTTCTTC. This codes for CASSFHSGRAGEQFF.

V gene TRBV7-2 combines with J gene TRBJ1-2; D call uncertain. V lost 6 bases and J 2 bases, leaving 19 bases between the germline ends. Germline V gene lookup returns CDR1 SGHTA and CDR2 FQGNSA. CDR3 length: 16 residues. The CDR3 loop reads CASSYDLLEPNYGYTF. Written as DNA, the CDR3 is TGTGCCAGCAGTTACGATCTTCTTGAGCCGAACTATGGCTACACCTTC.

As regards this clone: Within the sample, other DNA sequences also encode this same CDR3. The V and J genes are TRBV19 and TRBJ1-6; TRBD1 matches 10 bases. J was trimmed by 10 bases and V by 5 bases; bases with no gene match: 2. The CDR3 runs to 13 residues. Germline CDR1 is LNHDA and CDR2 is SQIVND (reference sequence). The CDR3 DNA sequence: TGTGCCAGTAGTGGGACAGGGGTCTCACCCCTCCACTTT. This encodes CASSGTGVSPLHF.

A single count supports this clone. The chain employs TRBV20-1 and TRBJ2-1, with TRBD1 as a possible D gene (5 bases). V was clipped by 6 bases and J by 7 bases, with 10 bases between them. Germline loops: CDR1 DFQATT, CDR2 SNEGSKA (reference sequence). There are 11 residues in the CDR3. CDR3 loop: CSAGVGNEQFF. For the CDR3, the DNA is TGCAGTGCAGGGGTTGGGAATGAGCAGTTCTTC.

CDR3: CASSVDWSSYEQYF. The CDR3 nucleotides read TGTGCCAGCAGCGTAGACTGGAGCTCCTACGAGCAGTACTTC. The V gene is TRBV9, the J gene TRBJ2-7, with D hard to call. The CDR3 spans 14 residues. V was clipped by 0 bases and J by 0 bases, with 7 bases between them. The germline V gene encodes CDR1 SGDLS and CDR2 YYNGEE.

V is TRBV3-1 (or the pseudogene TRBV3-2) and J is TRBJ2-3, with 11 bases fitting TRBD2. The CDR3 contains 15 residues. V dropped 2 bases and J dropped 7; count of bases not matched to a gene: 5. Germline-derived CDR1 and CDR2 are LGHDT and YNNKEL (reference sequence). The CDR3 DNA sequence: TGTGCCAGCAGCCAATTAGCGGGAGGGCCGAATACGCAGTATTTT. Translated, it gives CASSQLAGGPNTQYF.